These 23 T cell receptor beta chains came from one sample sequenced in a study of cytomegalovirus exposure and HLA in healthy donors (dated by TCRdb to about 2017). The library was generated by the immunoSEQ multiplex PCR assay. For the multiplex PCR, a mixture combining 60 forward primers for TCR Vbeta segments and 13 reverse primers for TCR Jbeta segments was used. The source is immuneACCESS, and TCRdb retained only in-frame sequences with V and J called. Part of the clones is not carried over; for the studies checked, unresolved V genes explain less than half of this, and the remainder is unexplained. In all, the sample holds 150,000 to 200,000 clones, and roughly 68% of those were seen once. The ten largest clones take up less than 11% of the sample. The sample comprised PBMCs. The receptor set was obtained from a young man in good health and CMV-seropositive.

CDR3 in amino acids: CASSPSGQGDGEQYF. In DNA, the CDR3 is TGTGCCAGCTCACCCTCGGGACAGGGGGATGGCGAGCAGTACTTC. The chain carries TRBV18 and TRBJ2-7; 11 nucleotides align to TRBD1. The CDR3 has 15 residues. With V trimmed by 3 bases and J by 6 bases, 7 bases remained unmatched. CDR1 is KGHSH and CDR2 is LQKENI in the germline V gene. The variable domain in full, with the rest retrieved from reference TRBV18 and TRBJ2-7, is NAGVMQNPRHLVRRRGQEARLRCSPMKGHSHVYWYRQLPEEGLKFMVYLQKENIIDESGMPKERFSAEFPKEGPSILRIQQVVRGDSAAYFCASSPSGQGDGEQYFGPGTRLTVT.

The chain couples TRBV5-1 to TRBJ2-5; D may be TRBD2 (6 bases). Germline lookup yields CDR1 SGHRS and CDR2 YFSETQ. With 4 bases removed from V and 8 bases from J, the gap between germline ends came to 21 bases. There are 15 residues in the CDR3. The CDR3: CASSALLARAGTQYF. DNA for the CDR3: TGCGCCAGCAGCGCTCTACTAGCAAGGGCCGGAACCCAGTACTTC.

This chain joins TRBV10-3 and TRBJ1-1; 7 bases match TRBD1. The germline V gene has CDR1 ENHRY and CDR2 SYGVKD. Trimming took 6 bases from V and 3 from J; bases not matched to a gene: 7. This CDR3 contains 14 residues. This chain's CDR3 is CAISRQGRDTEAFF. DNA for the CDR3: TGTGCCATCAGCCGACAGGGTAGGGACACTGAAGCTTTCTTT.

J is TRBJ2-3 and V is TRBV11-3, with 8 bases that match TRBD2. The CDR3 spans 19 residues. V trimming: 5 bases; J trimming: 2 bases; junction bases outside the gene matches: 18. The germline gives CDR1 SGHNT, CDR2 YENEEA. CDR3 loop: CASSLGLAARSGFTDTQYF. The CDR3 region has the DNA TGTGCCAGCAGCCTTGGACTAGCAGCCCGGAGTGGTTTCACAGATACGCAGTATTTT.

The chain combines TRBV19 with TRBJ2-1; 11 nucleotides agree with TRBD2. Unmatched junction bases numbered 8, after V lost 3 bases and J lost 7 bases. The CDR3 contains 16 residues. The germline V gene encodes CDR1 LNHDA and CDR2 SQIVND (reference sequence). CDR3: CASSIGLAGGQNEQFF. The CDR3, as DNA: TGTGCCAGTAGTATCGGCCTAGCGGGAGGTCAAAATGAGCAGTTCTTC.

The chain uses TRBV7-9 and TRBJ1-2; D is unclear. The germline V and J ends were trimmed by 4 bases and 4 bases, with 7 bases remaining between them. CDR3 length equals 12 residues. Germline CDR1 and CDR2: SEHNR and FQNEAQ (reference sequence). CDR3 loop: CASSSEPYGYTF. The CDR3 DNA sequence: TGTGCCAGCAGCTCGGAGCCCTATGGCTACACCTTC.

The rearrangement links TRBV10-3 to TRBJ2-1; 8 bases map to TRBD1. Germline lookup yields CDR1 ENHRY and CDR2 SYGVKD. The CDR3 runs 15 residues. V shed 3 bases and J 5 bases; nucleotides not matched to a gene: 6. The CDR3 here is CAISDRDRTNNEQFF. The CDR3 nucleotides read TGTGCCATCAGTGACCGGGACAGGACTAACAATGAGCAGTTCTTC.

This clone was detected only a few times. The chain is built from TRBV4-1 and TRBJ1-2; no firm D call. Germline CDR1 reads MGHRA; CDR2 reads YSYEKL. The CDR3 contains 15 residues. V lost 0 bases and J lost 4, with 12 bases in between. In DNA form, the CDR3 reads TGCGCCAGCAGCCAAGAGGTGGTGACTGCCTATGGCTACACCTTC. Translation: CASSQEVVTAYGYTF.

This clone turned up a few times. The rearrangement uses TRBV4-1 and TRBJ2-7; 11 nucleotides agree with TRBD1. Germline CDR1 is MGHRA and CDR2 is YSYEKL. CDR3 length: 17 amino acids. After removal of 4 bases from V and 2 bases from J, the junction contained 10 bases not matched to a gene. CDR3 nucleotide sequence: TGCGCCAGCAGCCTGGGGACAGGGGGTTCTAACCCCTACGAGCAGTACTTC. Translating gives CASSLGTGGSNPYEQYF.

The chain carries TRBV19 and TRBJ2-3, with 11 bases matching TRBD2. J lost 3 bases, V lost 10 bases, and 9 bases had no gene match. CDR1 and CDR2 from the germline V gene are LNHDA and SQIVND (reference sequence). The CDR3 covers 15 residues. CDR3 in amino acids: CATLAGGRGTDTQYF. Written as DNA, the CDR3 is TGTGCCACCCTAGCGGGAGGACGGGGAACAGATACGCAGTATTTT.

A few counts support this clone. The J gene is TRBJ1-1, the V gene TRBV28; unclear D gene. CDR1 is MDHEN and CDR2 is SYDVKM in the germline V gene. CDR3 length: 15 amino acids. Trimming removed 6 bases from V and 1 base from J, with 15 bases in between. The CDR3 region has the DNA TGTGCCAGCAGGGCTCGGCGGGGATGGAACACTGAAGCTTTCTTT. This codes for CASRARRGWNTEAFF.

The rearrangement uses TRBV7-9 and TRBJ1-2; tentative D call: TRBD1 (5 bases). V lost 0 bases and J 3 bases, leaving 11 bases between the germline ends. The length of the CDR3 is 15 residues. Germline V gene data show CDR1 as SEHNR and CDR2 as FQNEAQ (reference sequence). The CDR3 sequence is CASSLAAGVDYGYTF. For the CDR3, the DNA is TGTGCCAGCAGCTTAGCAGCGGGGGTGGACTATGGCTACACCTTC. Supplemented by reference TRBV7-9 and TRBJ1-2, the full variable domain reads DTGVSQNPRHKITKRGQNVTFRCDPISEHNRLYWYRQTLGQGPEFLTYFQNEAQLEKSRLLSDRFSAERPKGSFSTLEIQRTEQGDSAMYLCASSLAAGVDYGYTFGSGTRLTVV.

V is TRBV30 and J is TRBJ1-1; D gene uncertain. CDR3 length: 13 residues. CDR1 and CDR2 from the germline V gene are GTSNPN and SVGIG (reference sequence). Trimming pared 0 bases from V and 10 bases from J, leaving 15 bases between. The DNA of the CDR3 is TGTGCCTGGAGTGTAACCGTACCCGGAGGAGCTTTCTTT. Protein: CAWSVTVPGGAFF.

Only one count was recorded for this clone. As DNA, the CDR3 is TGTGCCAGCAGCTTACGGGCGGGGGGGTCCTACAATGAGCAGTTCTTC. This translates into CASSLRAGGSYNEQFF. This rearrangement joins TRBV7-9 to TRBJ2-1; 9 positions match TRBD2. Losses at the gene ends were 2 bases for V and 1 base for J; bases not matched to a gene: 3. This CDR3 comprises 16 residues. Germline loops: CDR1 SEHNR, CDR2 FQNEAQ (reference sequence).

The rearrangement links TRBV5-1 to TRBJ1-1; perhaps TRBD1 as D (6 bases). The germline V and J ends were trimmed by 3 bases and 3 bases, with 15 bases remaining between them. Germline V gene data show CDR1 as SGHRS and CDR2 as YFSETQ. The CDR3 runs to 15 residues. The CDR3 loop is CASSWNPAGDTEAFF. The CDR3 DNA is TGCGCCAGCAGCTGGAACCCCGCAGGGGACACTGAAGCTTTCTTT.

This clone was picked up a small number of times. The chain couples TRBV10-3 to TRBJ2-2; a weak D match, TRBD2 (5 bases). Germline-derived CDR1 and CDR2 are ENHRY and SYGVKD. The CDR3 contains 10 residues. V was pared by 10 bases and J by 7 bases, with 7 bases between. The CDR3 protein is CATRDGELFF. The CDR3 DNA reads TGTGCCACCCGGGACGGGGAGCTGTTTTTT.

The CDR3 DNA reads as TGTGCCAGCAGTTTATATGCGCTCCAGGGCTACGAGCAGTACTTC. Its translation is CASSLYALQGYEQYF. The chain carries TRBV27 and TRBJ2-7; possibly TRBD1 for D (5 bases). This CDR3 is built from 15 residues. The V and J ends lost 1 base and 3 bases respectively, with 13 bases between them. Germline V gene sequence: CDR1 MNHEY, CDR2 SMNVEV (reference sequence).

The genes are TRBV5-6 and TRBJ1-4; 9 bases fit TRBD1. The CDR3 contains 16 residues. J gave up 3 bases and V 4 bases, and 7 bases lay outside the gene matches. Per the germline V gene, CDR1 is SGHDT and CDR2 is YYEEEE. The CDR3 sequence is CASSPGWTGANEKLFF. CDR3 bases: TGTGCCAGCAGCCCAGGTTGGACAGGGGCTAATGAAAAACTGTTTTTT.

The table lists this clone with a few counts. The CDR3 region is CASSFEGTGFEAFF. The CDR3 region has the DNA TGTGCCAGCAGCTTTGAAGGGACAGGCTTTGAAGCTTTCTTT. The rearrangement links TRBV11-1 to TRBJ1-1; TRBD1 agrees at 8 bases. The CDR3 loop spans 14 amino acids. CDR1 SGHAT and CDR2 FQDESV come from the germline V gene (reference sequence). The V and J ends lost 3 bases and 7 bases, in that order; junction bases with no gene match: 7.

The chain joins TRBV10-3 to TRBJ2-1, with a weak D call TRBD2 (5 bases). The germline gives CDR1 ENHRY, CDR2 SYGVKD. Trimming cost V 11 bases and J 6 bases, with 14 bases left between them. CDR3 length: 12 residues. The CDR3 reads CAVTREGNEQFF. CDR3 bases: TGTGCCGTCACCCGAGAGGGCAATGAGCAGTTCTTC.

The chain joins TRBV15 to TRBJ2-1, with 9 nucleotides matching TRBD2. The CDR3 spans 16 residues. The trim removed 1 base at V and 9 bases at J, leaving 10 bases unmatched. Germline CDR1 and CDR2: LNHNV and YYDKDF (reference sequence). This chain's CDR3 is CATSRVPLAGPPEQFF. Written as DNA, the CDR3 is TGTGCCACCAGCAGAGTGCCGCTAGCGGGGCCTCCTGAGCAGTTCTTC. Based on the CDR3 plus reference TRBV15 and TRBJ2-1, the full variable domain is DAMVIQNPRYQVTQFGKPVTLSCSQTLNHNVMYWYQQKSSQAPKLLFHYYDKDFNNEADTPDNFQSRRPNTSFCFLDIRSPGLGDTAMYLCATSRVPLAGPPEQFFGPGTRLTVL.

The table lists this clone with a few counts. This CDR3 reads CASTLQGRTEAFF. In DNA, the CDR3 is TGTGCCAGCACCCTACAGGGTAGAACTGAAGCTTTCTTT. J is TRBJ1-1 and V is TRBV6-1; D may be TRBD1 (6 bases). Germline values: CDR1 MNHNS, CDR2 SASEGT. The ends were cut back, 7 bases at V and 5 bases at J, with 14 bases in the middle. CDR3 length equals 13 residues.

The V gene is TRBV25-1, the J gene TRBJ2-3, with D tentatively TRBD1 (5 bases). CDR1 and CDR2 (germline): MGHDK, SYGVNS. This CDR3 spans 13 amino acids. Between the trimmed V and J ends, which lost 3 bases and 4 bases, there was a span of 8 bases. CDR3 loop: CASSDVGPDTQYF. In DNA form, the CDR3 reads TGTGCCAGCAGTGATGTGGGGCCAGATACGCAGTATTTT.